This record covers a single T cell receptor (beta chain). The data belong to a study of blood T cell repertoires in COVID-19. Study-wide background: The origin of the acute and convalescent COVID-19 samples was the United States, Italy and Spain.

The CDR3 length is 15 residues. V was clipped by 3 bases and J by 2 bases; unmatched bases: 6. CDR1 and CDR2 from the germline V gene are SQVTM and ANQGSEA. In the study's own analysis: Amplification with reference gene primers provided the estimates of nucleated cell counts. This table comes from immunoSEQ multiplex PCR, and its TCRdb copy is limited to in-frame clones, with some not included. The D gene and trimming were derived from the DNA, and the V and J assignments and clone size from that table. The sample holds 70,000 to 95,000 clones; more than 70% are singletons and the top ten take less than 3.5%.

The sequenced material came from peripheral blood. This TCR derives from a man aged 50 to 60 with COVID-19, enrolled during active disease. The chain carries TRBV29-1 and TRBJ2-3; 9 bases agree with TRBD2. In nucleotides, the CDR3 is TGCAGCGTTGACAGCGCTAGCGGGGACACAGATACGCAGTATTTT. Encoded protein: CSVDSASGDTDTQYF.